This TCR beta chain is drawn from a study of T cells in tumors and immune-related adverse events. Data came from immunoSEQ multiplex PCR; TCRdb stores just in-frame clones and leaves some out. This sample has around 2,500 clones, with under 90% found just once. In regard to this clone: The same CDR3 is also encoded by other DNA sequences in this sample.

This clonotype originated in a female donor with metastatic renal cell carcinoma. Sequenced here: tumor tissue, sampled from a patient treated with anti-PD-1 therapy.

This CDR3 reads CAIGTGDSNQPQHF. The CDR3 coding sequence is TGTGCCATCGGGACAGGAGATAGCAATCAGCCCCAGCATTTT. The chain links TRBV10-3 to TRBJ1-5; 8 bases are a match to TRBD1. CDR3 size: 14 residues. The germline gives CDR1 ENHRY, CDR2 SYGVKD. Trimming cost V 8 bases and J 0 bases; bases outside gene matches: 3.